The source of this T cell receptor beta chain is a study of T cells after yellow fever vaccination. Whole-study findings and limits: The study found a weaker secondary response that peaked faster, day 5 versus 15.

TCRdb recomputed calls from the 5' RACE reads with MiXCR, one row per CDR3 protein. This table holds some 300,000 distinct CDR3 sequences, 8.5% to 10% found once. This clonotype came up many times. Its specificity is not known. V was clipped by 0 bases and J by 2 bases, with 8 bases between them. The CDR3 has 14 residues. Germline V gives CDR1 SGHRS, CDR2 YFSETQ. The rearrangement joins TRBV5-1 to TRBJ1-2; D not resolved. This clonotype was sampled from a man younger than 35 who received the YFV17D yellow fever vaccine. The material sequenced was CD4+ T cells sorted from PBMCs, taken 5 days after the yellow fever booster vaccination. CDR3 region: CASSLEPHNYGYTF. CDR3 in DNA: TGCGCCAGCAGCTTGGAACCACACAACTATGGCTACACCTTC.